This TCR beta chain was captured by sequencing in a study of OX40 agonist ivuxolimab in advanced cancers. Study-wide context: The patients received agonistic anti-OX40 (CD134) antibody ivuxolimab. Treatment received earlier with anti-PD-1, anti-PD-L1 or anti-CTLA-4 agents was allowed, and more than 35% had some. Study-level findings and limits: The expanded peripheral T cells' antigen specificity was not determined.

Details on this clone: Its specificity is unknown.

Clones were sequenced by immunoSEQ multiplex PCR, and TCRdb holds only the in-frame ones, with some missing. The table has about 18,000 clones, less than 95% seen once. The V segment lost 1 base and the J segment 4 bases; nucleotides outside the gene matches: 8. From germline, CDR1 is LNHDA and CDR2 SQIVND (reference sequence). The CDR3 has 16 residues. The chain has TRBV19 and TRBJ2-7; 9 positions match TRBD2. This sample comprised CD4+ or CD8+ T cells sorted from blood, obtained in a trial of the OX40 agonist ivuxolimab. The sequence was collected from an adult with an advanced solid tumor such as melanoma, head and neck, liver or kidney cancer. The CDR3 nucleotides read TGTGCCAGTAGTATAGGGAGAACTAGCGGGCCGTACGAGCAGTACTTC. This codes for CASSIGRTSGPYEQYF.